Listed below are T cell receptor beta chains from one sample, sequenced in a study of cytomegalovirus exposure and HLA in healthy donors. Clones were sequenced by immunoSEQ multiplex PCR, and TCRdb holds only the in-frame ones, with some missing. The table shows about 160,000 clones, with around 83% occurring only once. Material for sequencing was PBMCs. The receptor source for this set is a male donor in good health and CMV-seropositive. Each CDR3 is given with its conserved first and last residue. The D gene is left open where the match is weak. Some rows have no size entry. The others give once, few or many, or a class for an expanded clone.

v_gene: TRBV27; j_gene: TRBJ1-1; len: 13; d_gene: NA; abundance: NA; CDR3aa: CASRRGMNTEAFF; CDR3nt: TGTGCCAGCAGGCGGGGAATGAACACTGAAGCTTTCTTT
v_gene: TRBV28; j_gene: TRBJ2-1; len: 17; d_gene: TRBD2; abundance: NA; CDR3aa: CASSNSLGGRARNEQFF; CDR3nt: TGTGCCAGCAGCAATTCTCTCGGCGGGAGGGCCAGGAATGAGCAGTTCTTC
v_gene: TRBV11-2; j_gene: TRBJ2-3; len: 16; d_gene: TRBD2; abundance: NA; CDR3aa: CASSLVGGGAADTQYF; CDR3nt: TGTGCCAGCAGCTTAGTTGGCGGGGGGGCGGCAGATACGCAGTATTTT
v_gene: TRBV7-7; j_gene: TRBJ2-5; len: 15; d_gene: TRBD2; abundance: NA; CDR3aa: CASSTRGTSGGGRYF; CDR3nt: TGTGCCAGCAGCACTAGAGGGACTAGCGGGGGGGGACGGTACTTC
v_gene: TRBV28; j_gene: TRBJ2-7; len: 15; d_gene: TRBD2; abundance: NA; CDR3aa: CASSLASGRAYEQYF; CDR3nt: TGTGCCAGCAGTTTAGCTAGCGGGAGGGCCTACGAGCAGTACTTC
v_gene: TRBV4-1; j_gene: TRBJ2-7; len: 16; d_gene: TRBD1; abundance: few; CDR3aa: CASSQILSTGGYEQYF; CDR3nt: TGCGCCAGCAGCCAAATCCTCTCGACAGGGGGGTACGAGCAGTACTTC
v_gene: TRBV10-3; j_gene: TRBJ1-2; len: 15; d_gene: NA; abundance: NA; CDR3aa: CAISETGRANYGYTF; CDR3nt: TGTGCCATCAGTGAGACGGGGAGAGCTAACTATGGCTACACCTTC
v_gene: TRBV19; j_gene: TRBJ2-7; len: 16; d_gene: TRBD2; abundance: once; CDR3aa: CASSSPTGTSGRKQYF; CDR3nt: TGTGCCAGTTCCTCACCGACCGGGACTAGCGGGCGCAAGCAGTACTTC
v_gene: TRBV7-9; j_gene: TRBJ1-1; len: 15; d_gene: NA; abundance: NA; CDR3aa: CASSLARGPNTEAFF; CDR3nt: TGTGCCAGCAGCTTAGCCAGGGGACCCAACACTGAAGCTTTCTTT
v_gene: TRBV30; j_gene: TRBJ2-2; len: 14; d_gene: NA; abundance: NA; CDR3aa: CASPHDRNTGELFF; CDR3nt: TGTGCCTCCCCACACGACAGAAACACCGGGGAGCTGTTTTTT
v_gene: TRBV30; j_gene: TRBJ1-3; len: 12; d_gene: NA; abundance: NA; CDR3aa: CAWDRFGNTIYF; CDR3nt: TGTGCCTGGGACAGATTCGGAAACACCATATATTTT
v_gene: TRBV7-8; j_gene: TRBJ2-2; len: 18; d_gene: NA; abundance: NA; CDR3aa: CASSHSGALGLDTGELFF; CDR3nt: TGTGCCAGCAGCCATAGCGGAGCCTTGGGGCTTGACACCGGGGAGCTGTTTTTT
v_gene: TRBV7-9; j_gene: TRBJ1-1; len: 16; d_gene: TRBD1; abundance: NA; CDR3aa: CASSLGSGQTNTEAFF; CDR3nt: TGTGCCAGCAGCCTAGGATCGGGACAGACTAACACTGAAGCTTTCTTT
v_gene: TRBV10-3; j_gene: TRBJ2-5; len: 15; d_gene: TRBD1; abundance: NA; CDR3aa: CAIKAGQGAQETQYF; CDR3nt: TGTGCCATCAAGGCGGGACAGGGAGCCCAAGAGACCCAGTACTTC
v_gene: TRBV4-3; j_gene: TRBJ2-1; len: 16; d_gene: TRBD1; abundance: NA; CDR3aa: CASSPEGDSAYNEQFF; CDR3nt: TGCGCCAGCAGCCCTGAAGGGGACAGTGCCTACAATGAGCAGTTCTTC
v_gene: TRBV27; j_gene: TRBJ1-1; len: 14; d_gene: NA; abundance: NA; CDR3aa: CASSLRWRNTEAFF; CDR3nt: TGTGCCAGCAGTTTAAGGTGGAGGAACACTGAAGCTTTCTTT
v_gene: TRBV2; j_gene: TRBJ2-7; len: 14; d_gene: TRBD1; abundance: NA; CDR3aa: CASRATGQGYEQYF; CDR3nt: TGTGCCAGCAGGGCGACGGGACAGGGCTACGAGCAGTACTTC
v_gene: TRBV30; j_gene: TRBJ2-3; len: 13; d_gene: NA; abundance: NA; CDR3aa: CAWSGRGTDTQYF; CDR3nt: TGTGCCTGGAGTGGTCGGGGCACAGATACGCAGTATTTT
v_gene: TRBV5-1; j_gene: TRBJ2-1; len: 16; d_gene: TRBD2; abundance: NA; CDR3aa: CASSLGWTSGYNEQFF; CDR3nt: TGCGCCAGCAGCTTGGGCTGGACTAGCGGATACAATGAGCAGTTCTTC
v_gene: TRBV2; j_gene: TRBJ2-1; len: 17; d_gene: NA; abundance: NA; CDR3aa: CASSEAGRGLSYNEQFF; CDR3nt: TGTGCCAGCAGTGAAGCTGGACGGGGACTCTCCTACAATGAGCAGTTCTTC
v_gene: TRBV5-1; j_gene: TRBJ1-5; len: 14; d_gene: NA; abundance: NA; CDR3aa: CASSSGTPNQPQHF; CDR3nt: TGCGCCAGCTCCTCCGGGACACCCAATCAGCCCCAGCATTTT
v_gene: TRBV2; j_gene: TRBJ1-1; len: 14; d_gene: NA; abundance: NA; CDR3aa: CASNPWGDPTEAFF; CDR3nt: TGTGCCAGCAACCCGTGGGGGGACCCCACTGAAGCTTTCTTT
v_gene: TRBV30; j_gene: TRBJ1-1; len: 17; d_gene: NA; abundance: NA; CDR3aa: CAWSAGRDSSWGTEAFF; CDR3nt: TGTGCCTGGTCTGCAGGGAGGGATTCGTCCTGGGGCACTGAAGCTTTCTTT
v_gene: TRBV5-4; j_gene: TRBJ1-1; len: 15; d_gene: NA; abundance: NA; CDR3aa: CASSLERAMNTEAFF; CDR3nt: TGTGCCAGCAGCTTGGAGAGGGCGATGAACACTGAAGCTTTCTTT
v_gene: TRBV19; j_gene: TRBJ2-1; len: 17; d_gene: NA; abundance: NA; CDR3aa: CASSRGGQTQSYNEQFF; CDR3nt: TGTGCCAGTAGTAGGGGGGGGCAAACGCAATCCTACAATGAGCAGTTCTTC
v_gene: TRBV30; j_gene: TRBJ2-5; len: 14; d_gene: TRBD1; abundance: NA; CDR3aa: CAGVYGTGLETQYF; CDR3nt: TGTGCCGGAGTTTACGGGACAGGGCTTGAGACCCAGTACTTC
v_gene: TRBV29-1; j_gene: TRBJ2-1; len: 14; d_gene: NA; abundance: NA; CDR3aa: CSVDDSGSYNEQFF; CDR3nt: TGCAGCGTTGATGATAGCGGATCCTACAATGAGCAGTTCTTC
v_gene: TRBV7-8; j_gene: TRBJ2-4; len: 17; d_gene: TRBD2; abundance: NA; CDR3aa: CASSLSVLAGAKNSQYF; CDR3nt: TGTGCCAGCAGCTTATCGGTGTTAGCGGGAGCCAAAAACAGTCAGTACTTC
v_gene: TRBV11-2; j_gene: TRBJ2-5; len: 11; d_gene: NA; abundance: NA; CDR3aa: CASSDGGTQYF; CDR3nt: TGTGCCAGCAGCGACGGGGGGACCCAGTACTTC
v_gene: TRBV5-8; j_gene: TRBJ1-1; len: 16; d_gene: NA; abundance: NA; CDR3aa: CATLELGRGADTEAFF; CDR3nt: TGTGCCACCCTTGAGTTAGGGCGGGGGGCAGACACTGAAGCTTTCTTT
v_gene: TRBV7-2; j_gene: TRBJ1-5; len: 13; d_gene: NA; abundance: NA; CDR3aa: CASSLQGTQPQHF; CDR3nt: TGTGCCAGCAGCTTACAGGGTACTCAGCCCCAGCATTTT
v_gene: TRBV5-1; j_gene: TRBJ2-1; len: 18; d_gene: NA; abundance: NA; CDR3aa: CASSRSSTTTSAYNEQFF; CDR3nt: TGCGCCAGCAGCCGATCGAGCACCACTACTTCAGCCTACAATGAGCAGTTCTTC
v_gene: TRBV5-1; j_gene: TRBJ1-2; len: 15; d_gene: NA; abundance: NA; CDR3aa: CASSLDRDGTYGYTF; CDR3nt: TGCGCCAGCAGCTTGGACAGGGATGGAACCTATGGCTACACCTTC
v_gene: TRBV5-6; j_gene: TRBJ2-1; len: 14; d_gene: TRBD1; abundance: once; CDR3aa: CASSFGTGSNEQFF; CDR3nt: TGTGCCAGCAGCTTCGGGACAGGGAGCAATGAGCAGTTCTTC
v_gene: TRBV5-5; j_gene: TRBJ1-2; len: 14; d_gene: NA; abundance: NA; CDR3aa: CASSLARQPYGYTF; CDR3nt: TGTGCCAGCAGCTTGGCCCGACAGCCTTATGGCTACACCTTC
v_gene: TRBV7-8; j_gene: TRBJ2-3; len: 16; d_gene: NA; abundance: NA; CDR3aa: CASSLLASFVTDTQYF; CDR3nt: TGTGCCAGCAGCTTATTGGCTAGTTTTGTAACAGATACGCAGTATTTT
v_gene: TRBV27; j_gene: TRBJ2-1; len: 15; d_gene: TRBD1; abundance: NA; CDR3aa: CASSYGTGDGFEQFF; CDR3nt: TGTGCCAGCAGTTACGGGACAGGGGACGGTTTTGAGCAGTTCTTC
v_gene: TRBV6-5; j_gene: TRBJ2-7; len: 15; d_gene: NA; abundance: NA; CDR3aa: CASSYGLATSGEQYF; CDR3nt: TGTGCCAGCAGTTACGGATTGGCCACCTCGGGGGAGCAGTACTTC
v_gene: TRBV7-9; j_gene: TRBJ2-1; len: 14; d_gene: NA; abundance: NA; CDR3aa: CASSLSGSYNEQFF; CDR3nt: TGTGCCAGCAGCTTATCGGGCTCCTACAATGAGCAGTTCTTC
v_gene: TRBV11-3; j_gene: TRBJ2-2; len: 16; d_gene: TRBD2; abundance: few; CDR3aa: CASSPASGGVTGELFF; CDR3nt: TGTGCCAGCAGCCCCGCTAGCGGGGGGGTAACCGGGGAGCTGTTTTTT
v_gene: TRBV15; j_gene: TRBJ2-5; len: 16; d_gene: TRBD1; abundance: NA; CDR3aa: CATSRPPGQGRETQYF; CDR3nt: TGTGCCACCAGCAGACCTCCGGGACAGGGGAGAGAGACCCAGTACTTC
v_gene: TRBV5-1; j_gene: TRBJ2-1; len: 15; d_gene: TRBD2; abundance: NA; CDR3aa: CASMRTSGSVGEQFF; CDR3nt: TGCGCCAGCATGAGGACTAGCGGGAGTGTAGGTGAGCAGTTCTTC
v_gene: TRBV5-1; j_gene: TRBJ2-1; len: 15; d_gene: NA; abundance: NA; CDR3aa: CASSFPYGVSEEQFF; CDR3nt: TGCGCCAGCAGCTTCCCGTACGGAGTTAGCGAGGAGCAGTTCTTC
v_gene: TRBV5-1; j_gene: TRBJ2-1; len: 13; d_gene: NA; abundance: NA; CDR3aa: CASGTWGSNEQFF; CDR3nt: TGCGCCAGCGGGACATGGGGGAGCAATGAGCAGTTCTTC
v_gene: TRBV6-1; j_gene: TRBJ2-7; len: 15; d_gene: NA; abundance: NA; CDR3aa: CASSDTFPSDYEQYF; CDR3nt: TGTGCCAGCAGTGACACCTTCCCGAGTGACTACGAGCAGTACTTC
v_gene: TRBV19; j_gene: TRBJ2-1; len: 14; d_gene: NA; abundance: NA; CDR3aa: CASSIGGDYNEQFF; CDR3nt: TGTGCCAGTAGTATAGGGGGGGACTACAATGAGCAGTTCTTC
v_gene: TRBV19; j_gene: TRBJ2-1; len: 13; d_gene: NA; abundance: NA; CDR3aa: CASSREQANQQFF; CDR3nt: TGTGCCAGTAGTAGAGAACAGGCTAACCAGCAGTTCTTC
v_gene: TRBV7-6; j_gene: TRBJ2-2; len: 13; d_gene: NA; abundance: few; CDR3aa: CASSLEGAGELFF; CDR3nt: TGTGCCAGCAGCTTAGAGGGGGCCGGGGAGCTGTTTTTT